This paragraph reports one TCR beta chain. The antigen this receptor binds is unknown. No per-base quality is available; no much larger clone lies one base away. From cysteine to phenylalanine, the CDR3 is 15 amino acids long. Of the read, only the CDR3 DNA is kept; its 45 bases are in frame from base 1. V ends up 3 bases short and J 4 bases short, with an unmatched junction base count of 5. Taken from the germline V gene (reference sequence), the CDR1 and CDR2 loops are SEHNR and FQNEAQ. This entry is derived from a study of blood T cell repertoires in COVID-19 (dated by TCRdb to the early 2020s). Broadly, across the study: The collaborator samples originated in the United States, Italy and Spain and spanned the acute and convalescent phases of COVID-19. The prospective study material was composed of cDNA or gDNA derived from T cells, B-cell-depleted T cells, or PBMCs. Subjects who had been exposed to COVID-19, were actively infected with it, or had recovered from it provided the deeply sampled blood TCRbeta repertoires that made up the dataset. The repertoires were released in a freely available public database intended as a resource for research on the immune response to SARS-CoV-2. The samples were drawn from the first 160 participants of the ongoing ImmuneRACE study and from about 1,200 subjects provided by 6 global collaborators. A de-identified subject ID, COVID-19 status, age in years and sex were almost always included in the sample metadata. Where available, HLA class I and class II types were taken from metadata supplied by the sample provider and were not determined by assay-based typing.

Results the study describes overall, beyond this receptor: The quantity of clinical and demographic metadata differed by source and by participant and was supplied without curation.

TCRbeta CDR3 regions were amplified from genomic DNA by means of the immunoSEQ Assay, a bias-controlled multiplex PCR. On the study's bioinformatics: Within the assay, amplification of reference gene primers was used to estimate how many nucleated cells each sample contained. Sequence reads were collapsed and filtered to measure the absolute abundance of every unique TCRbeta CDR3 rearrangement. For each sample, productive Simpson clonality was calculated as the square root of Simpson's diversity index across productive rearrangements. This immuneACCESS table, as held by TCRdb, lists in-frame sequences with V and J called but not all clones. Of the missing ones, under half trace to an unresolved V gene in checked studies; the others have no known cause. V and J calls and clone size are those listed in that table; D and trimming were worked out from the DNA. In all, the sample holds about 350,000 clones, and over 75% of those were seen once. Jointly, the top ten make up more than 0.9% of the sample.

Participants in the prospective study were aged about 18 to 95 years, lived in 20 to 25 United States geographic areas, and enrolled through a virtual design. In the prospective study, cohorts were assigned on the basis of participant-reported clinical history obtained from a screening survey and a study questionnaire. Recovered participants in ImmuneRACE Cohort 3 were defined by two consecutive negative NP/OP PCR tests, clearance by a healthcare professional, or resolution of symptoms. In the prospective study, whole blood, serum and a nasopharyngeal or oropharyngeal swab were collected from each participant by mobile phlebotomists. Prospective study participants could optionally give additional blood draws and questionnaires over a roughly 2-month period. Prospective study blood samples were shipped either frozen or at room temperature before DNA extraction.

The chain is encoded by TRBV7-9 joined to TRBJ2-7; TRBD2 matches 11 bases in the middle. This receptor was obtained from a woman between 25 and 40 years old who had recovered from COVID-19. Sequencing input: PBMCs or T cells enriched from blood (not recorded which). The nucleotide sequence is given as TGTGCCAGCAGCTTCTTAGCGGGGGGGCCTTACGAGCAGTACTTC. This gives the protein CASSFLAGGPYEQYF.